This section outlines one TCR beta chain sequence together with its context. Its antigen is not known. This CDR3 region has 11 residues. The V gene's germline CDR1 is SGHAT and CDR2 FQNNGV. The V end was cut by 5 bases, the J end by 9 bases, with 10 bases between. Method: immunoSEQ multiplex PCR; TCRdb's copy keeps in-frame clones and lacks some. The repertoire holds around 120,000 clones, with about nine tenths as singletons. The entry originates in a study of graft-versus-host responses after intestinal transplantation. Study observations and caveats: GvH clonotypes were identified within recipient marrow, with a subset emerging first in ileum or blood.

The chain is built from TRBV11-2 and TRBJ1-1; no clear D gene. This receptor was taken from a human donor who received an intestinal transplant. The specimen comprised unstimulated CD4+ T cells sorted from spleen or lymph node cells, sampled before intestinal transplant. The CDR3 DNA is TGTGCCAGCAGCGCGCAGCGAAAAGCTTTCTTT. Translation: CASSAQRKAFF.